This T cell receptor (beta chain) emerged from a study of neurological immune-mediated disorders. For the study at large: Among 35 or so multiple sclerosis patients, around 31 were relapsing-remitting and 3 were secondary progressive.

In its sample, this clonotype was seen many times. Synthesis of cDNA was carried out by template-switch 5'RACE. The reaction used 10-nucleotide random UMIs. TCRdb recomputed calls from the 5' RACE reads with MiXCR, one row per CDR3 protein. This sample has about 66,000 distinct CDR3 sequences, with around 5.5% found just once. The germline gives CDR1 MNHEY, CDR2 SVGAGI. The CDR3 totals 17 residues. Trimming took 0 bases from V and 3 from J; bases not matched to a gene: 5. The study built unsorted libraries from 2 million PBMCs kept at -80 C. The TCR sequence derives from a woman under 40 with multiple sclerosis. This chain connects TRBV6-5 to TRBJ2-3; 11 bases are shared with TRBD2. The sequenced sample consisted of PBMCs. The CDR3 nucleotides read TGTGCCAGCAGTTACTCTAGCGGGGGGGCCGTAACAGATACGCAGTATTTT. It encodes CASSYSSGGAVTDTQYF.